This T cell receptor (beta chain) was profiled in a study of high-grade serous ovarian cancer treatment subgroups. At the level of the study: On average, approximately 15,000 reads and about 6,800 unique TCR beta rearrangements were obtained per sample.

Points on this clone: Its cognate antigen is unknown.

Tumor samples were obtained before definitive surgery or chemotherapy. The protocol was immunoSEQ multiplex PCR, while the TCRdb copy is restricted to in-frame clones and leaves out a portion. The sample has around 8,000 clones; approximately 80% are singletons. This CDR3 spans 14 amino acids. Germline loops: CDR1 SGHAT, CDR2 FQNNGV. V dropped 2 bases and J dropped 2 bases, with 9 bases sitting between them. Study-level results: Same-patient tumor repertoires overlapped at roughly 0.1 to 0.79; different patients barely overlapped. TCR relatedness rose with neoantigen level and trended with mutation load. Without spatial data, bulk sequencing limits insight into HGSC tumor diversity.

V is TRBV11-2 and J is TRBJ2-5; the D is unclear. The sequencing sample was made of tumor tissue. This clonotype originated in a human donor with high-grade serous ovarian cancer. The CDR3 loop is CASSLLASQETQYF. CDR3 DNA sequence: TGTGCCAGCAGCTTATTGGCGTCTCAAGAGACCCAGTACTTC.